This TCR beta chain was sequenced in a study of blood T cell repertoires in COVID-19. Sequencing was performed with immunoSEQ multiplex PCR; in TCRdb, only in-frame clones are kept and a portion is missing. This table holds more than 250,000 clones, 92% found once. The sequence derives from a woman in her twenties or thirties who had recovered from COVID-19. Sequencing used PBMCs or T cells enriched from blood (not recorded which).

CDR3: CASSIDDRVRVMNTEAFF. Here the CDR3 DNA reads TGTGCCAGTAGTATCGACGACAGGGTGAGGGTGATGAACACTGAAGCTTTCTTT. The chain is built from TRBV19 and TRBJ1-1, with TRBD1 matching 7 bases. The CDR3 totals 18 residues. With V trimmed by 3 bases and J by 0 bases, 13 bases remained unmatched. The germline V gene encodes CDR1 LNHDA and CDR2 SQIVND (reference sequence). Full variable domain (outside the CDR3, taken from reference TRBV19 and TRBJ1-1): DGGITQSPKYLFRKEGQNVTLSCEQNLNHDAMYWYRQDPGQGLRLIYYSQIVNDFQKGDIAEGYSVSREKKESFPLTVTSAQKNPTAFYLCASSIDDRVRVMNTEAFFGQGTRLTVV.